Listed below are T cell receptor beta chains from one sample, sequenced in a study of blood T cell repertoires in COVID-19. Measured with immunoSEQ multiplex PCR; TCRdb has only the in-frame clones, and not every one. The profile shows nearly 70,000 clones, about 85% of them singletons. Sequencing was done on a sample of peripheral blood. These receptors all stem from a woman aged 45-59 years with COVID-19, enrolled during active disease. Both conserved end residues are part of each CDR3. Each record gives: clone size, V gene, D gene, J gene, CDR3 DNA, CDR3 protein. The D gene is left open where the match is weak. Expanded clones are given a class, and other clones once, few, many or no size at all.

-,TRBV9,TRBD2,TRBJ2-1,TGTGCCAGCAGCGTTCAAGGCGGGAGGGCCGTGGATGAGCAGTTCTTC,CASSVQGGRAVDEQFF
-,TRBV28,-,TRBJ1-1,TGTGCCAGCCGCTTGCCCAGCGCTATGAACACTGAAGCTTTCTTT,CASRLPSAMNTEAFF
-,TRBV27,TRBD1,TRBJ2-3,TGTGCCAGCAGTTTATCTAACAGGGGGCGGCTTGGTACGCAGTATTTT,CASSLSNRGRLGTQYF
-,TRBV30,-,TRBJ2-1,TGTGCCTGGAGTGTACTCTCTGTCTACAATGAGCAGTTCTTC,CAWSVLSVYNEQFF
many,TRBV7-2,-,TRBJ1-1,TGTGCCAGCAGCTCCCCCTACACTGAAGCTTTCTTT,CASSSPYTEAFF
-,TRBV5-4,-,TRBJ2-7,TGTGCCAGCAGCTTCAGAGCGGGTCAATCCTACGAGCAGTACTTC,CASSFRAGQSYEQYF
-,TRBV5-3,-,TRBJ2-4,TGTGCCAGAAGCACACGCGGCCGGAAAGCCAAAAACATTCAGTACTTC,CARSTRGRKAKNIQYF
-,TRBV28,-,TRBJ1-5,TGTGCCAGCAGTCCAGACATTCTCAATCAGCCCCAGCATTTT,CASSPDILNQPQHF
-,TRBV11-2,-,TRBJ2-7,TGTGCCAGCAGCCCCCTCGGCTACGAGCAGTACTTC,CASSPLGYEQYF
-,TRBV6-6,-,TRBJ1-4,TGTGCCAGCAGAGACGCGGGCGGTGGTAATGAAAAACTGTTTTTT,CASRDAGGGNEKLFF
-,TRBV9,-,TRBJ2-1,TGTGCCAGCAGCGAAACGGGAGAGGGTTACAATGAGCAGTTCTTC,CASSETGEGYNEQFF
-,TRBV28,TRBD1,TRBJ2-7,TGTGCCAGTAAGGGACAGGGGGCCGAGTACTTC,CASKGQGAEYF
few,TRBV18,TRBD1,TRBJ1-5,TGTGCCAGCTCACCTATTCAGGGGGCTCAGCCCCAGCATTTT,CASSPIQGAQPQHF
-,TRBV6-6,TRBD1,TRBJ1-1,TGTGCCAGCATCCTGACAGGGGGGACTGAAGCTTTCTTT,CASILTGGTEAFF
-,TRBV4-2,TRBD1,TRBJ2-7,TGTGCCAGCAGCCTCGAGGGAGGACAGGGGGCCTACGAGCAGTACTTC,CASSLEGGQGAYEQYF
-,TRBV7-9,-,TRBJ1-1,TGTGCCAGCAGCTCGTACCAGGGGAACACTGAAGCTTTCTTT,CASSSYQGNTEAFF
-,TRBV10-2,TRBD1,TRBJ2-7,TGCGCCAGCACGACAGGGGGCTACGAGCAGTACTTC,CASTTGGYEQYF
-,TRBV28,-,TRBJ1-2,TGTGCCAGCGGCTTACAGGCTAACTATGGCTACACCTTC,CASGLQANYGYTF
-,TRBV7-2,TRBD1,TRBJ2-4,TGTGCCAGCAGCCCGCAGGTGGGACAGGGACGCCAAAACATTCAGTACTTC,CASSPQVGQGRQNIQYF
once,TRBV4-2,TRBD2,TRBJ2-7,TGTGCCAGCAGCCAAGAACCCCTCGGGGGGGTCGATGAGCAGTACTTC,CASSQEPLGGVDEQYF
-,TRBV5-1,TRBD1,TRBJ1-4,TGCGCCAGCAGACCGACCGGGACAGGGGAGGAAAAACTGTTTTTT,CASRPTGTGEEKLFF
-,TRBV7-8,TRBD1,TRBJ2-7,TGTGCCAGCAGCATCGCCGGGACAGGGATCGGAAACGAGCAGTACTTC,CASSIAGTGIGNEQYF
-,TRBV27,-,TRBJ1-3,TGTGCCAGCAGTTTATATCCGTCTGGAAACACCATATATTTT,CASSLYPSGNTIYF
-,TRBV18,-,TRBJ1-3,TGTGCCAGCTCACCGGGGCCTCCACAGGACACCATATATTTT,CASSPGPPQDTIYF
-,TRBV10-3,-,TRBJ2-7,TGTGCCATCAGTATCACGACTGGGTACGAGCAGTACTTC,CAISITTGYEQYF
once,TRBV6-5,TRBD1,TRBJ1-2,TGTGCCAGCAGCCAGGGACAGCGGTTGGGAGGCTACACCTTC,CASSQGQRLGGYTF
-,TRBV3-1/TRBV3-2,TRBD1,TRBJ1-5,TGTGCCAGCAGCCAAGATAGGGACAGCCATCAGCCCCAGCATTTT,CASSQDRDSHQPQHF
-,TRBV24-1,-,TRBJ2-1,TGTGCCACCGGCAAGGAGACTAATGAGCAGTTCTTC,CATGKETNEQFF
few,TRBV5-1,-,TRBJ2-2,TGCGCCAGCAGCTTGGAAGCCCCCGGGGAGCTGTTTTTT,CASSLEAPGELFF
-,TRBV24-1,TRBD2,TRBJ2-1,TGTGCCACCAGTGATCCGACTAGCGATAGGGTGAATGAGCAGTTCTTC,CATSDPTSDRVNEQFF
few,TRBV6-5,-,TRBJ1-2,TGTGCCAGCAGACCCAGCGGGTACTATGGCTACACCTTC,CASRPSGYYGYTF
-,TRBV12-3/TRBV12-4,-,TRBJ1-2,TGTGCCAGCGGGCAATCGGGGTATGGCTACACCTTC,CASGQSGYGYTF
-,TRBV6-5,TRBD1,TRBJ2-1,TGTGCCACCGATGGGGGACAGGGGGCGGGTGAGCAGTTCTTC,CATDGGQGAGEQFF
-,TRBV13,TRBD1,TRBJ2-7,TGTGCCAGCAGCTCGGTAGGAGACAGGGGAGGTTACGAGCAGTACTTC,CASSSVGDRGGYEQYF
-,TRBV27,-,TRBJ2-2,TGTGCCAGCACCAGGGGCCATCACACCGGGGAGCTGTTTTTT,CASTRGHHTGELFF
few,TRBV10-3,-,TRBJ1-6,TGTGCCATCAGTGCGGGCGGGGCTACGCATTTTAATTCACCCCTCCACTTT,CAISAGGATHFNSPLHF
-,TRBV19,-,TRBJ1-1,TGTGCCAGTAGTATTAGGCAGGGTCCATCCCAAGCTTTCTTT,CASSIRQGPSQAFF
-,TRBV7-6,-,TRBJ1-3,TGTGCCAGCAGCTTAGGCGGAGCTGGAAACACCATATATTTT,CASSLGGAGNTIYF
-,TRBV9,-,TRBJ1-5,TGTGCCAGCAGCGTAGGAACAGTCAATCAGCCCCAGCATTTT,CASSVGTVNQPQHF
-,TRBV28,TRBD2,TRBJ2-1,TGTGCCAGCAGTTTTAGATTAGCGGGAGCCAGCGAGCAGTTCTTC,CASSFRLAGASEQFF
-,TRBV28,TRBD1,TRBJ1-5,TGTGCCAGCAGTAAGGCAGGGTGGACAGGAAATCAGCCCCAGCATTTT,CASSKAGWTGNQPQHF
-,TRBV27,-,TRBJ1-4,TGTGCCAGCAGTTTACTTTCAACTAATGAAAAACTGTTTTTT,CASSLLSTNEKLFF
-,TRBV3-1/TRBV3-2,TRBD2,TRBJ2-1,TGTGCCAGCAGCCAAACTAGCGGGAGGGCCTGGAATGAGCAGTTCTTC,CASSQTSGRAWNEQFF
once,TRBV5-1,TRBD1,TRBJ2-7,TGCGCCAGCAGCCTGGGGACAGTCCCCTACGAGCAGTACTTC,CASSLGTVPYEQYF